This passage covers 32 T cell receptor beta chains from one sample sequenced in a study of shared clonotypes between healthy human individuals. Generated by immunoSEQ multiplex PCR, the TCRdb table keeps only in-frame clones and is missing some. This sample has roughly 680,000 clones; roughly 72% occur once, and the top ten carry less than 2%. Material: memory CD4+ T cells sorted from blood. The sample's subset: CD45RA-negative fraction. The source is a young woman in good health.

The CDR3 DNA is TGTGCCAGCAGTGACAGGGGGCGTGGACGGCCCCAGCATTTT. It codes for CASSDRGRGRPQHF. This chain links TRBV2 with TRBJ1-5; TRBD1 aligns across 8 bases. The germline gives CDR1 SNHLY, CDR2 FYNNEI. There are 14 residues in the CDR3. V was pared by 3 bases and J by 9 bases, with 7 bases of the junction left unmatched.

The chain uses TRBV29-1 and TRBJ1-4, with D maybe TRBD1 (5 bases). Germline CDR1 and CDR2: SQVTM and ANQGSEA. The CDR3 covers 13 residues. Trimming took 7 bases from V and 7 from J, leaving 16 bases between them. In DNA form, the CDR3 reads TGCAGCGCTAGAGACCCAGGGCGTGAAAAACTGTTTTTT. Residues: CSARDPGREKLFF.

This clone turned up a few times. The chain has TRBV19 and TRBJ1-2; TRBD1 agrees at 8 bases. Per germline, CDR1 LNHDA and CDR2 SQIVND (reference sequence). This CDR3 is built from 14 residues. V dropped 5 bases and J dropped 6; count of bases not matched to a gene: 8. The CDR3: CASSAGQGRHGYTF. The CDR3 DNA reads as TGTGCCAGTAGTGCCGGACAGGGTCGACATGGCTACACCTTC.

A remark on this clone: Other nucleotide sequences from this sample produce the same CDR3. The CDR3 protein is CASSLVGTNYEQYF. As DNA, the CDR3 is TGTGCCAGCAGCTTAGTCGGGACTAACTACGAGCAGTACTTC. The rearrangement joins TRBV11-2 to TRBJ2-7; 7 nucleotides line up with TRBD2. The ends lost 1 base at V and 3 bases at J; junction bases unmatched: 3. The CDR3 length is 14 residues. Germline assignment: CDR1 SGHAT and CDR2 FQNNGV.

A word on this clone: This sample also contains other DNA sequences that code for the same CDR3. This chain joins TRBV7-9 and TRBJ2-7; possible D gene TRBD2, 7 bases. The V and J ends lost 6 bases and 2 bases respectively, with 11 bases between them. The CDR3 sequence is 13 residues long. Per germline, CDR1 SEHNR and CDR2 FQNEAQ (reference sequence). Here the CDR3 DNA reads TGTGCCAGCAGTCTGGGGGGGCCCTACGAGCAGTACTTC. This encodes CASSLGGPYEQYF. Combining the CDR3 with reference TRBV7-9 and TRBJ2-7 gives the whole variable domain DTGVSQNPRHKITKRGQNVTFRCDPISEHNRLYWYRQTLGQGPEFLTYFQNEAQLEKSRLLSDRFSAERPKGSFSTLEIQRTEQGDSAMYLCASSLGGPYEQYFGPGTRLTVT.

This clone was detected ten times or more. The chain employs TRBV28 and TRBJ1-2; the D gene is possibly TRBD1 (5 bases). V lost 3 bases and J 6 bases, leaving 8 bases between the germline ends. The CDR3 has 12 amino acids. CDR1 is MDHEN, CDR2 SYDVKM, per germline. The CDR3 DNA follows: TGTGCCAGCAGTTTTCAGGGTGATGGCTACACCTTC. It encodes CASSFQGDGYTF.

The chain has TRBV28 and TRBJ2-7, with 7 bases fitting TRBD1. The CDR3 covers 15 residues. V lost 3 bases and J lost 3; bases outside the gene matches: 8. Germline V gene lookup returns CDR1 MDHEN and CDR2 SYDVKM. The CDR3 reads CASSFHSTGRYEQYF. The CDR3 region has the DNA TGTGCCAGCAGTTTCCATTCGACAGGGCGCTACGAGCAGTACTTC.

The chain employs TRBV28 and TRBJ2-3, with D possibly matching TRBD2 (6 bases). Per germline, CDR1 MDHEN and CDR2 SYDVKM. V dropped 8 bases and J dropped 1 base, with 16 bases sitting between them. The CDR3 sequence is 15 residues long. This chain's CDR3 is CASGTRDPGTDTQYF. DNA for the CDR3: TGTGCCAGCGGGACTCGGGACCCGGGCACAGATACGCAGTATTTT.

The chain recombines TRBV2 with TRBJ1-3; the D is unclear. This CDR3 is built from 14 residues. Germline CDR1 is SNHLY and CDR2 is FYNNEI. V dropped 7 bases and J dropped 4 bases, with 14 bases sitting between them. The CDR3 sequence is CASTETGEGNTIYF. The CDR3 bases are TGTGCCAGCACCGAGACCGGGGAAGGAAACACCATATATTTT.

This chain connects TRBV10-3 to TRBJ2-7; D gene uncertain. The germline gives CDR1 ENHRY, CDR2 SYGVKD. V was shortened by 3 bases and J by 3 bases, with 12 bases between the two germline ends. The CDR3 extends over 14 amino acids. CDR3 DNA: TGTGCCATCAGTGACCCAAGAAACCGCTACGAGCAGTACTTC. Translating gives CAISDPRNRYEQYF.

The rearrangement joins TRBV7-9 to TRBJ1-2; no clear D. Germline V gives CDR1 SEHNR, CDR2 FQNEAQ (reference sequence). The CDR3 is 12 residues long. V lost 2 bases, J lost 8 bases, and 9 bases lay in between. CDR3 nucleotide sequence: TGTGCCAGCAGCTTACCGGCGACCGGCTACACCTTC. Translating gives CASSLPATGYTF.

This clone was recorded a few times. This chain joins TRBV2 and TRBJ1-2; 9 bases line up with TRBD1. CDR1 is SNHLY and CDR2 is FYNNEI in the germline V gene. J was trimmed by 6 bases and V by 6 bases; bases with no gene match: 11. The CDR3 is 15 residues long. DNA of the CDR3: TGTGCCAGCAGAGTTCAAACAGGGGGCATCGATGGCTACACCTTC. It yields the protein CASRVQTGGIDGYTF. The complete variable domain, with remaining parts taken from reference TRBV2 and TRBJ1-2, reads EPEVTQTPSHQVTQMGQEVILRCVPISNHLYFYWYRQILGQKVEFLVSFYNNEISEKSEIFDDQFSVERPDGSNFTLKIRSTKLEDSAMYFCASRVQTGGIDGYTFGSGTRLTVV.

The chain has TRBV6-1 and TRBJ1-3; D uncertain. The CDR3 is 15 residues long. Looked up from germline, CDR1 is MNHNS and CDR2 is SASEGT. The ends were cut back, 3 bases at V and 7 bases at J, with 16 bases in the middle. This CDR3 is CASSERFPARNTIYF. The CDR3, as DNA: TGTGCCAGCAGTGAGAGGTTCCCGGCCAGGAACACCATATATTTT.

This clone was detected only a few times. V usage is TRBV10-3 and J usage is TRBJ2-7; 9 bases map to TRBD1. Germline V gene lookup returns CDR1 ENHRY and CDR2 SYGVKD. This CDR3 spans 14 amino acids. With V trimmed by 4 bases and J by 2 bases, 3 bases remained unmatched. The CDR3 sequence is CAISGGTGPYEQYF. As DNA, the CDR3 is TGTGCCATCAGTGGTGGGACAGGGCCCTACGAGCAGTACTTC.

This clone was seen ten or more times. V usage is TRBV18 and J usage is TRBJ2-1, with 7 nucleotides matching TRBD1. V trimming: 6 bases; J trimming: 9 bases; junction bases outside the gene matches: 5. This CDR3 has 12 amino acids. Germline V CDR1 and CDR2: KGHSH, LQKENI. CDR3 sequence reads: CASSRQGPEQFF. The CDR3 bases are TGTGCCAGCTCCCGACAGGGACCTGAGCAGTTCTTC.

This clone has a single count. The chain links TRBV28 to TRBJ2-5, with 7 bases identical to TRBD2. Losses at the gene ends were 8 bases for V and 4 bases for J; bases not matched to a gene: 4. CDR3 length: 12 residues. Germline V lookup: CDR1 MDHEN, CDR2 SYDVKM. The CDR3 is CASGLVGETQYF. CDR3 nucleotides: TGTGCCAGCGGACTAGTTGGAGAGACCCAGTACTTC.

Turning to this clone: Other DNA sequences of this sample code for an identical CDR3. This sequence joins TRBV28 and TRBJ2-3; 9 bases map to TRBD2. After removal of 4 bases from V and 3 bases from J, the junction contained 5 bases not matched to a gene. The germline gives CDR1 MDHEN, CDR2 SYDVKM. The CDR3 runs to 15 residues. CDR3 DNA: TGTGCCAGCAGTTCCAGCGGGAGGCGTACAGATACGCAGTATTTT. Translated, it gives CASSSSGRRTDTQYF.

This clone was observed a few times. The DNA of the CDR3 is TGTGCCAGCAGCTGGGATCGGGCGGGAGGTGAGCAGTTCTTC. Its protein product is CASSWDRAGGEQFF. The chain is built from TRBV7-2 and TRBJ2-1; 8 nucleotides line up with TRBD2. This CDR3 is built from 14 residues. V trimming: 4 bases; J trimming: 9 bases; junction bases outside the gene matches: 8. In germline, CDR1 is SGHTA, CDR2 FQGNSA. Using reference TRBV7-2 and TRBJ2-1 for the parts outside the CDR3, the full variable domain is GAGVSQSPSNKVTEKGKDVELRCDPISGHTALYWYRQSLGQGLEFLIYFQGNSAPDKSGLPSDRFSAERTGGSVSTLTIQRTQQEDSAVYLCASSWDRAGGEQFFGPGTRLTVL.

This clone was detected once. This chain uses TRBV2 with TRBJ2-3, with 8 bases matching TRBD2. V shed 6 bases, J shed 2 bases, and the junction held 7 bases outside the gene matches. The CDR3 is 15 residues long. Germline CDR1 is SNHLY and CDR2 is FYNNEI. CDR3 protein: CASSRREATTDTQYF. Here the CDR3 DNA reads TGTGCCAGCAGCAGGCGGGAGGCGACCACAGATACGCAGTATTTT.

As to this clone: A much more abundant neighbour one base away suggests this may be a read error. Other DNA sequences in this sample translate to the same CDR3. The chain uses TRBV11-3 and TRBJ2-2; D gene uncertain. With 1 base removed from V and 2 bases from J, the gap between germline ends came to 5 bases. Germline-derived CDR1 and CDR2 are SGHNT and YENEEA. The CDR3 has 14 amino acids. CDR3 protein: CASSLGGNTGELFF. The CDR3 DNA is TGTGCCAGCAGCTTAGGGGGAAACACCGGGGAGCTGTTTTTT.

CDR3 coding DNA: TGCGCCAGCAGCTCCCCGTCGGCGGGCACTAGCTCTGGGGCCAACGTCCTGACTTTC. Amino acids: CASSSPSAGTSSGANVLTF. V and J are TRBV5-1 and TRBJ2-6; D is perhaps TRBD2 (5 bases). CDR3 length: 19 residues. V lost 3 bases, J lost 0 bases, and 19 bases lay in between. Germline lookup yields CDR1 SGHRS and CDR2 YFSETQ.

The chain is built from TRBV7-9 and TRBJ2-2, with D perhaps being TRBD1 or TRBD2 (5 bases each). The V end was cut by 5 bases, the J end by 4 bases, with 11 bases between. CDR1 and CDR2 (germline): SEHNR, FQNEAQ (reference sequence). This CDR3 has 14 residues. The CDR3 here is CASSQWDGTGELFF. The CDR3 DNA follows: TGTGCCAGCAGCCAGTGGGACGGCACCGGGGAGCTGTTTTTT. Filled out from reference TRBV7-9 and TRBJ2-2, the complete variable domain reads DTGVSQNPRHKITKRGQNVTFRCDPISEHNRLYWYRQTLGQGPEFLTYFQNEAQLEKSRLLSDRFSAERPKGSFSTLEIQRTEQGDSAMYLCASSQWDGTGELFFGEGSRLTVL.

V and J are TRBV6-6 and TRBJ2-5; 7 positions agree with TRBD2. V gave up 11 bases and J gave up 5 bases; unmatched junction bases: 11. The CDR3 is 13 amino acids. Germline CDR1 MNHNY, CDR2 SVGAGI (reference sequence). The CDR3 DNA sequence: TGTGCCGGGCGTCGGGGGGATCGGGAGACCCAGTACTTC. It codes for CAGRRGDRETQYF.

This chain connects TRBV10-3 to TRBJ2-2, with 7 bases lining up with TRBD2. Germline assignment: CDR1 ENHRY and CDR2 SYGVKD. CDR3 length equals 16 residues. V gave up 0 bases and J gave up 2 bases; unmatched junction bases: 3. The CDR3 DNA is TGTGCCATCAGTGAGTCGGCGGGAGTAAACACCGGGGAGCTGTTTTTT. Protein sequence: CAISESAGVNTGELFF.

The chain joins TRBV4-1 to TRBJ1-4; D gene unclear. Per the germline V gene, CDR1 is MGHRA and CDR2 is YSYEKL. This CDR3 region has 14 residues. V shed 0 bases and J shed 7 bases, with 9 bases lying between them. As DNA, the CDR3 is TGCGCCAGCAGCCAAGATCAGACTTTTGAAAAACTGTTTTTT. This codes for CASSQDQTFEKLFF.

The chain joins TRBV29-1 to TRBJ1-2, with D possibly TRBD1 on 6 matching bases. Germline CDR1 SQVTM, CDR2 ANQGSEA. V lost 7 bases and J lost 2, with 17 bases in between. The CDR3 runs to 14 residues. This CDR3 reads CSAPLGGGNYGYTF. The CDR3 DNA follows: TGCAGCGCTCCCCTCGGAGGGGGGAACTATGGCTACACCTTC.

The gene calls are TRBV27 and TRBJ2-1, with 11 bases that match TRBD2. CDR1 and CDR2 from the germline V gene are MNHEY and SMNVEV (reference sequence). V trimming: 3 bases; J trimming: 10 bases; junction bases outside the gene matches: 8. The CDR3 runs to 15 residues. The DNA of the CDR3 is TGTGCCAGCAGTTTTACTAGCGGGAGAAGAGGCGAGCAGTTCTTC. It codes for CASSFTSGRRGEQFF.

The V call is TRBV6-1, the J call TRBJ1-5; D perhaps matches TRBD1 (5 bases). The CDR3 loop spans 16 amino acids. Germline V CDR1 and CDR2: MNHNS, SASEGT. With 2 bases removed from V and 0 bases from J, the gap between germline ends came to 11 bases. The CDR3 sequence is CASSELGPYSNQPQHF. CDR3 sequence (DNA): TGTGCCAGCAGTGAATTGGGGCCTTATAGCAATCAGCCCCAGCATTTT.

This clone came up a few times. This chain links TRBV5-1 with TRBJ1-5, with D unresolved. The CDR3 totals 14 residues. In germline, CDR1 is SGHRS, CDR2 YFSETQ. V lost 4 bases and J 0 bases, leaving 8 bases between the germline ends. CDR3 coding DNA: TGCGCCAGCAGCACGGACGGTAGCAATCAGCCCCAGCATTTT. This gives the protein CASSTDGSNQPQHF. Drawing the rest from reference TRBV5-1 and TRBJ1-5, the complete variable domain is KAGVTQTPRYLIKTRGQQVTLSCSPISGHRSVSWYQQTPGQGLQFLFEYFSETQRNKGNFPGRFSGRQFSNSRSEMNVSTLELGDSALYLCASSTDGSNQPQHFGDGTRLSIL.

The CDR3 loop reads CASSLEAGVGTGELFF. The DNA of the CDR3 is TGCGCCAGCAGCTTGGAGGCGGGAGTGGGCACCGGGGAGCTGTTTTTT. This chain joins TRBV5-1 and TRBJ2-2, with TRBD2 matching over 7 bases. This CDR3 comprises 16 residues. The V gene end was trimmed by 0 bases and the J gene end by 4 bases; junction bases not matched to a gene: 6. Germline V CDR1 and CDR2: SGHRS, YFSETQ.

This clone was seen a handful of times. The chain joins TRBV14 to TRBJ2-7, with 15 bases aligning to TRBD2. After removal of 6 bases from V and 5 bases from J, the junction contained 17 bases not matched to a gene. The CDR3 consists of 19 residues. Germline CDR1 and CDR2: SGHDN and FVKESK. The CDR3 reads CASSPYHPGLAGGLNEQYF. The CDR3 DNA is TGTGCCAGCAGTCCCTATCACCCGGGACTAGCGGGAGGTCTGAACGAGCAGTACTTC.

This clone appeared a few times. The J gene is TRBJ2-1, the V gene TRBV19; 14 nucleotides agree with TRBD2. The trim removed 4 bases at V and 8 bases at J, leaving 7 bases unmatched. This CDR3 region has 16 residues. CDR1 and CDR2 (germline): LNHDA, SQIVND (reference sequence). CDR3 sequence reads: CASSTASTSGRDEQFF. The CDR3 bases are TGTGCCAGTAGTACGGCTTCGACTAGCGGGAGGGATGAGCAGTTCTTC.